The source of this T cell receptor (beta chain) is a study of control samples from healthy donors and cancer patients. Some clones are missing from TCRdb's copy, which holds only in-frame ones; the method was immunoSEQ multiplex PCR. The repertoire holds roughly 130,000 clones, with less than 95% as singletons. This CDR3 spans 15 amino acids. Trimming took off 7 bases at V and 2 bases at J, with 17 bases between the two ends. The germline V gene encodes CDR1 LNHDA and CDR2 SQIVND (reference sequence). The source of this sequence is a man younger than 40 in good health. The rearrangement joins TRBV19 to TRBJ1-2; TRBD1 is a possible D gene (6 bases). Material: blood. CDR3 sequence (DNA): TGTGCCAGTACCCTGACGGGGGCCCAGAACTATGGCTACACCTTC. Its translation is CASTLTGAQNYGYTF.